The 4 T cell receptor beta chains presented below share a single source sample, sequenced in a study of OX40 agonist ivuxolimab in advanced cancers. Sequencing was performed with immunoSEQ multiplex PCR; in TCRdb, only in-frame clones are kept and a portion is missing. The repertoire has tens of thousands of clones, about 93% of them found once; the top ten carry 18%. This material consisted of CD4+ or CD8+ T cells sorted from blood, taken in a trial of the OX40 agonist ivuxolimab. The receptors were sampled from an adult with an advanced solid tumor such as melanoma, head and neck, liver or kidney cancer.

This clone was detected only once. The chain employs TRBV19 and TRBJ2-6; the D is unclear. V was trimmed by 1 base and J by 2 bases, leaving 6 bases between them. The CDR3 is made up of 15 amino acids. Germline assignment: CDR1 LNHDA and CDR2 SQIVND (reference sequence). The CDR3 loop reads CASSIGPPGANVLTF. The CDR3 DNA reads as TGTGCCAGTAGTATAGGTCCCCCTGGGGCCAACGTCCTGACTTTC. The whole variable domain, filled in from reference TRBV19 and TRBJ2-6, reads DGGITQSPKYLFRKEGQNVTLSCEQNLNHDAMYWYRQDPGQGLRLIYYSQIVNDFQKGDIAEGYSVSREKKESFPLTVTSAQKNPTAFYLCASSIGPPGANVLTFGAGSRLTVL.

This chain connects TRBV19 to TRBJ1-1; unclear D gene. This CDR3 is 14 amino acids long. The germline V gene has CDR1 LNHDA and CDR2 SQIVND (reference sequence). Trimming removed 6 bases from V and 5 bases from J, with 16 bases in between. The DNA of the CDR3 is TGTGCCAGTAGGGGGTCTTCGGGTTGGACTGAAGCTTTCTTT. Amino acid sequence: CASRGSSGWTEAFF. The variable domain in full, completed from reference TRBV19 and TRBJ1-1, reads DGGITQSPKYLFRKEGQNVTLSCEQNLNHDAMYWYRQDPGQGLRLIYYSQIVNDFQKGDIAEGYSVSREKKESFPLTVTSAQKNPTAFYLCASRGSSGWTEAFFGQGTRLTVV.

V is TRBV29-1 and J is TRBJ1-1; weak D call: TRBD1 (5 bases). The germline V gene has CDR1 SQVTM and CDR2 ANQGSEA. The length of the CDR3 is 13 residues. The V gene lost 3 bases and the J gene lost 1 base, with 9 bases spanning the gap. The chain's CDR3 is CSVEGVSNTEAFF. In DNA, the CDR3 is TGCAGCGTTGAGGGGGTGTCGAACACTGAAGCTTTCTTT.

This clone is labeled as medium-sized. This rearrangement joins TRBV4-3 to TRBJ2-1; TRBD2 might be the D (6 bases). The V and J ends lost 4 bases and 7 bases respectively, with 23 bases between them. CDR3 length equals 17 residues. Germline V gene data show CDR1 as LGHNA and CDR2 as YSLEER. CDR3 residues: CASSRLTGTFPINEQFF. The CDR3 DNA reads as TGCGCCAGCAGCCGATTGACCGGGACTTTCCCCATAAATGAGCAGTTCTTC.